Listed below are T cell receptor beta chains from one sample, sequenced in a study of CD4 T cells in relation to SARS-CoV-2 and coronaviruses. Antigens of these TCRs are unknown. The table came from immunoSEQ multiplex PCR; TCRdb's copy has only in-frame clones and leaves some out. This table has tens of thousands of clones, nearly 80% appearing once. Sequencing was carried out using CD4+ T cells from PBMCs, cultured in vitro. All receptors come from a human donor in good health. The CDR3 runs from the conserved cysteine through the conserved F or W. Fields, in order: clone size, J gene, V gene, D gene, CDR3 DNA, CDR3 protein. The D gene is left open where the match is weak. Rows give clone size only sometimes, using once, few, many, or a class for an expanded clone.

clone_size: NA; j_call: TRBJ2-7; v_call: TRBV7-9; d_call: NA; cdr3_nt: TGTGCCAGCTGCAGGGACGAGGGCTCCTACGAGCAGTACTTC; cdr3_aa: CASCRDEGSYEQYF
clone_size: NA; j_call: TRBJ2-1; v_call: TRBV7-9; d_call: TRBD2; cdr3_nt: TGTGCCAGCGGCGTAGCGGGAACCACTAGATCCAATGAGCAGTTCTTC; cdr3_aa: CASGVAGTTRSNEQFF
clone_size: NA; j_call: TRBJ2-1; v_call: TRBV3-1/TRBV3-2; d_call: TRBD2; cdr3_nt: TGTGCCAGCAGCCAAGAACGCGGGGGGGCCTACAATGAGCAGTTCTTC; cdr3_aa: CASSQERGGAYNEQFF
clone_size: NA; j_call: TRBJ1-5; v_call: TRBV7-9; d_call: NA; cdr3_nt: TGTGCCAGCAGTGAAAATGGGGTAAATCAGCCCCAGCATTTT; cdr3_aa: CASSENGVNQPQHF
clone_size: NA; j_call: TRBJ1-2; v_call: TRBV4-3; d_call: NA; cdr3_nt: TGCGCCAGCAGCCAGTCACCAACGGAGGCTGTTAGTGGCTACACCTTC; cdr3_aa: CASSQSPTEAVSGYTF
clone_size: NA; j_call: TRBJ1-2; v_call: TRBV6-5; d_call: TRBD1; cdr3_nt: TGTGCCAGCAGGAACCAGGGGGCAGTTAACTATGGCTACACCTTC; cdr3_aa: CASRNQGAVNYGYTF
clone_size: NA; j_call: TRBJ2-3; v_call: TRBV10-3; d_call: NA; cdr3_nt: TGTGCCATCAGTGTCCAATCTAGATCAGATACGCAGTATTTT; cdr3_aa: CAISVQSRSDTQYF
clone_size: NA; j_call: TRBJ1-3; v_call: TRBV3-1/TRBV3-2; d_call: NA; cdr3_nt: TGTGCCAGCAGCCAAGTTAAAGGGCCTGGGGACACCATATATTTT; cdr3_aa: CASSQVKGPGDTIYF
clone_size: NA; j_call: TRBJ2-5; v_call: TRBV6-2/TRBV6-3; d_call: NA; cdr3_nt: TGTGCCAGCAGTTATCGTAACCATCAGGGCCAAGAGACCCAGTACTTC; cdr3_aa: CASSYRNHQGQETQYF
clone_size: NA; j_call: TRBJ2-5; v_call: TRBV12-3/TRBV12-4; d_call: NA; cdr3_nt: TGTGCCAGCAGGACAGGCAAGCAAGAGACCCAGTACTTC; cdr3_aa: CASRTGKQETQYF
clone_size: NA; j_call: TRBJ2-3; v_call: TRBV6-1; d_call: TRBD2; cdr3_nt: TGTGCCAGCAGTGAACTTACACTAGCGGGAGGTTCAGATACGCAGTATTTT; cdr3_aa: CASSELTLAGGSDTQYF
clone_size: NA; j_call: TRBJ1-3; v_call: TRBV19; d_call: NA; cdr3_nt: TGTGCCAGTAGTGCGGGACCGCTCTCTGGAAACACCATATATTTT; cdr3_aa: CASSAGPLSGNTIYF
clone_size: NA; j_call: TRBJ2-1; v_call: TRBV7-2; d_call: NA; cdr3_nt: TGTGCCAGCAGCTTGGCGACGCGGCCGTACAATGAGCAGTTCTTC; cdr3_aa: CASSLATRPYNEQFF
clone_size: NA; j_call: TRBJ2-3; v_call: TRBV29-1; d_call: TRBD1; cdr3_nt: TGCAGCCACGACAGGGGCGATACGCAGTATTTT; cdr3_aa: CSHDRGDTQYF
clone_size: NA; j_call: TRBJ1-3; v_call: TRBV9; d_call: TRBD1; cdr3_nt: TGTGCCAGCAGAGACAGGGTGGTTGGAAACACCATATATTTT; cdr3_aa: CASRDRVVGNTIYF
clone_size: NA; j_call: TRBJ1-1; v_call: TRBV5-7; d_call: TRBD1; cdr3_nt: TGTGCCAGCAGCTTCCACCCCTCGGACAGGGTGGAGCATACTGAAGCTTTCTTT; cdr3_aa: CASSFHPSDRVEHTEAFF
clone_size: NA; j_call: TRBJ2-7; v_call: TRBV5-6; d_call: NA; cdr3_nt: TGTGCCAGCAGCCCGTACAGTAGCAGCGGCTACGAGCAGTACTTC; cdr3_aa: CASSPYSSSGYEQYF
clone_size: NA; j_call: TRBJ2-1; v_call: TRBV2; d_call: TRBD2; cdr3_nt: TGTGCCAGCAGTGCCCGGGGGGGGACTAGCGGCGACAATGAGCAGTTCTTC; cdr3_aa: CASSARGGTSGDNEQFF
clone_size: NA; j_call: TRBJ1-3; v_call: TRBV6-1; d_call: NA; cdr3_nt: TGTGCCAGCAGTGAACCCCACAAACCAGGGGGAAACACCATATATTTT; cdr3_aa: CASSEPHKPGGNTIYF
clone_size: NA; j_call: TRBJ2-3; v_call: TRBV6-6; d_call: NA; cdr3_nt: TGTGCCAGCAGCCCCGGACCGCGAGGGTCGCAGTATTTT; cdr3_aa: CASSPGPRGSQYF
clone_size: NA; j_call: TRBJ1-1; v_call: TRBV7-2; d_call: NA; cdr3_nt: TGTGCCAGCAGCTTAAAGTTGGGGGAAATCACTGAAGCTTTCTTT; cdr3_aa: CASSLKLGEITEAFF
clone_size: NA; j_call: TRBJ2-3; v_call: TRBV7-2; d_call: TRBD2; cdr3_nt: TGTGCCAGCAGCGGCACGAGCGGGAGGAGGGCAGATACGCAGTATTTT; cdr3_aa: CASSGTSGRRADTQYF
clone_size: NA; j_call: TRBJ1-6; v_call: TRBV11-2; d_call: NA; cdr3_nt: TGTGCCAGCAGCTTAGCTGGGGTTCGTAATTCACCCCTCCACTTT; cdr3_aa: CASSLAGVRNSPLHF
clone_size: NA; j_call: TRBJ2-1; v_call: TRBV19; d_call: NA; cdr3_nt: TGTGCCAGTAGTTCGCAGGGGGGTGAGCAGTTCTTC; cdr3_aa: CASSSQGGEQFF
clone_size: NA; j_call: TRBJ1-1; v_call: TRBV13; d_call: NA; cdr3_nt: TGTGCCAGCAGGCGACAGCGCACTGAAGCTTTCTTT; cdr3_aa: CASRRQRTEAFF
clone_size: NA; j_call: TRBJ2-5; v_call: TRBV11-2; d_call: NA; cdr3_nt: TGTGCCAGCAGCCAAGGGGTACAAGAGACCCAGTACTTC; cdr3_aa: CASSQGVQETQYF
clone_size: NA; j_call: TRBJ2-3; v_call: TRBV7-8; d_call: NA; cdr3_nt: TGTGCCAGCAGCTTACGGCGGGGCACAGATACGCAGTATTTT; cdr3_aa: CASSLRRGTDTQYF
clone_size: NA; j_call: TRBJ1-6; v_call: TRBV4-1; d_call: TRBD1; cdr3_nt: TGCGCCAGCAGCCTGGACAGGGGGATAGGGTCACCCCTCCACTTT; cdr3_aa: CASSLDRGIGSPLHF
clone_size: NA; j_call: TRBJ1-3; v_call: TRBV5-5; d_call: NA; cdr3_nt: TGTGCCAGCAGCTTTAGAGCTGGACCATGGTACACCATATATTTT; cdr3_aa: CASSFRAGPWYTIYF
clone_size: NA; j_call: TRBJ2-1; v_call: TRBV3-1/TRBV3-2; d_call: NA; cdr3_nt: TGTGCCAGCAGCCAAGATTTTGCGGTAAATGAGCAGTTCTTC; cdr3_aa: CASSQDFAVNEQFF
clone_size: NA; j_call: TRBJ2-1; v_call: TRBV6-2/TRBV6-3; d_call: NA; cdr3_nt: TGTGCCAGCAGTTACGATGGTCTTTGGGGGAGCTCCTACAATGAGCAGTTCTTC; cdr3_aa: CASSYDGLWGSSYNEQFF
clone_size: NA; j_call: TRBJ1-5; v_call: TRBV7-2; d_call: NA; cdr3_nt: TGTGCCAGCAGCTTACAGGGCCTTGGTGGCAATCAGCCCCAGCATTTT; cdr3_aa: CASSLQGLGGNQPQHF
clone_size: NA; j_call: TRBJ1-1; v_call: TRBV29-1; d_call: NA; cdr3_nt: TGCAGCGTTGAAGGAAGGGCTGTAACTGAAGCTTTCTTT; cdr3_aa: CSVEGRAVTEAFF
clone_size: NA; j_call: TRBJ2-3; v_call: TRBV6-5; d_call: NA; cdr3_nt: TGTGCCAGCAGTTTACTAGCCGATGGCCGGGATACGCAGTATTTT; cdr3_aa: CASSLLADGRDTQYF
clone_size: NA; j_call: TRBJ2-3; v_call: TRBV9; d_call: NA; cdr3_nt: TGTGCCAGCAGCGTAGCGGCTAGCCGAGATACGCAGTATTTT; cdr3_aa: CASSVAASRDTQYF
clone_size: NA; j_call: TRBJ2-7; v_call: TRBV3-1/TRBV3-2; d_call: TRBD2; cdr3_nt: TGTGCCAGCAGCCAAGGAGCGGGGGCCTACGAGCAGTACTTC; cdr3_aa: CASSQGAGAYEQYF
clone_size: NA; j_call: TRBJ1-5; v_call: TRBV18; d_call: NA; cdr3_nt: TGTGCCAGCTCACCAACACAGCCCCAGCATTTT; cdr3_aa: CASSPTQPQHF
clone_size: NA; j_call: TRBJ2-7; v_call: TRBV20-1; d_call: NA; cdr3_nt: TGCAGTGCTAGTAGGACGGATAGCTCCTACGAGCAGTACTTC; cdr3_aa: CSASRTDSSYEQYF
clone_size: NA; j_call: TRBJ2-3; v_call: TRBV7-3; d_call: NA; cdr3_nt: TGTGCCAGCAGCTGGCAGGGAACCCACACAGATACGCAGTATTTT; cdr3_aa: CASSWQGTHTDTQYF
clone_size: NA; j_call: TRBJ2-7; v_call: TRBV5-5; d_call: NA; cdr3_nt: TGTGCCAGCAGCTTGGAGGGACCCCTCGAGCAGTACTTC; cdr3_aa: CASSLEGPLEQYF
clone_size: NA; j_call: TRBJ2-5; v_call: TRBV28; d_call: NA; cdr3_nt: TGTGCCACTTTACACGACCTCGCCCAAGAGACCCAGTACTTC; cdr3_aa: CATLHDLAQETQYF
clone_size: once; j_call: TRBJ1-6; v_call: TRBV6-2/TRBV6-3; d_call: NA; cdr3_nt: TGTGCCAGCAGTCCCCTTTGGGGGAGGGATTCACCCCTCCACTTT; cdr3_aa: CASSPLWGRDSPLHF
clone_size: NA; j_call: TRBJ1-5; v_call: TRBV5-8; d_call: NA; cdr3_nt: TGTGCCAGCAGCTTGGTGGAGGGAAGCAATCAGCCCCAGCATTTT; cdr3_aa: CASSLVEGSNQPQHF
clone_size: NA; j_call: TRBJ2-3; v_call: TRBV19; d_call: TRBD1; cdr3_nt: TGTGCCAGTAGACAGGGGAGCACAGATACGCAGTATTTT; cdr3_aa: CASRQGSTDTQYF
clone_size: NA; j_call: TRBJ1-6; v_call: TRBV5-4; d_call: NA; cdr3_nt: TGTGCCAGCAGCTTGGTCCAGCCCAATTCACCCCTCCACTTT; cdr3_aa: CASSLVQPNSPLHF
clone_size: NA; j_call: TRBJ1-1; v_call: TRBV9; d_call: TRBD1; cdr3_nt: TGTGCCAGCAGCGTAGCTCAAGAGAGCAGGGGGCAAAGTTGGTTGGGGGACACTGAAGCTTTCTTT; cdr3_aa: CASSVAQESRGQSWLGDTEAFF
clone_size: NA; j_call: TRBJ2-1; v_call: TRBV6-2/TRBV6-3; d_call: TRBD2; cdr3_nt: TGTGCCAGCAGTTACCCTCGAAGTAGGCTAGCGGGAGGAGAGGAGCAGTTCTTC; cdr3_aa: CASSYPRSRLAGGEEQFF
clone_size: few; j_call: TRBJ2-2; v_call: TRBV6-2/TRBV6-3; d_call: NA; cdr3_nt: TGTGCCAGCAGCGACGGATGGAGGGAGCTGTTTTTT; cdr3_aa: CASSDGWRELFF
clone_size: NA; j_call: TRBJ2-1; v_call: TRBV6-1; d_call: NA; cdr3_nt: TGTGCCAGCAGTCACGGGATAAGCTCCTACAATGAGCAGTTCTTC; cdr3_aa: CASSHGISSYNEQFF
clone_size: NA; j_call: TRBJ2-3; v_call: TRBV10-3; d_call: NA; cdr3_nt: TGTGCCATCAGTGAGTCGGGGGGTCCGGGCAGGGATACGCAGTATTTT; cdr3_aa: CAISESGGPGRDTQYF
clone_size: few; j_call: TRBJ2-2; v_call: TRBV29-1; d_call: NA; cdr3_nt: TGCAGCGTTTGGGATCACAGTAAGAACACCGGGGAGCTGTTTTTT; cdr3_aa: CSVWDHSKNTGELFF
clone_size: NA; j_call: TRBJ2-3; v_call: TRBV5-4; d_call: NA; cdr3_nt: TGTGCCAGCAGGCCGGGACTCGTCACAGATACGCAGTATTTT; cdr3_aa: CASRPGLVTDTQYF
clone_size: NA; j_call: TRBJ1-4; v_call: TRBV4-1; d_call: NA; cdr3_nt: TGCGCCAGCAGCCCGGGAACTGTAGGGGGAGAAAAACTGTTTTTT; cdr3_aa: CASSPGTVGGEKLFF
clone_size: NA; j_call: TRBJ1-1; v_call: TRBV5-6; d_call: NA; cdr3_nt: TGTGCCAGCAGCTTGTCCAGCACTTTCGGGGCTTTCTTT; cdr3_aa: CASSLSSTFGAFF
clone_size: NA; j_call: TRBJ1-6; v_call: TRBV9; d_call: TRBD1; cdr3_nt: TGTGCCAGCAGCGGACAGCCAGGGGGTAATTCACCCCTCCACTTT; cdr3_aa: CASSGQPGGNSPLHF
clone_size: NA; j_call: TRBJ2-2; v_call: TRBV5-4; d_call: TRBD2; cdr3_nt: TGTGCCAGCTCCCAAGTCGGGGGGGCGGCCGGGGAGCTGTTTTTT; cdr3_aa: CASSQVGGAAGELFF
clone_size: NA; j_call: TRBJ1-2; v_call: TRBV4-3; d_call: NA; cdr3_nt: TGCGCCAGCAGCCAAGGACGAAACTATGGCTACACCTTC; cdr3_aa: CASSQGRNYGYTF
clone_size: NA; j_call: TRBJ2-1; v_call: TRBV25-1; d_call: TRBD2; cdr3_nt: TGTGCCAGCATCGGTAGCGGGAGAAATAATGAGCAGTTCTTC; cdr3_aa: CASIGSGRNNEQFF